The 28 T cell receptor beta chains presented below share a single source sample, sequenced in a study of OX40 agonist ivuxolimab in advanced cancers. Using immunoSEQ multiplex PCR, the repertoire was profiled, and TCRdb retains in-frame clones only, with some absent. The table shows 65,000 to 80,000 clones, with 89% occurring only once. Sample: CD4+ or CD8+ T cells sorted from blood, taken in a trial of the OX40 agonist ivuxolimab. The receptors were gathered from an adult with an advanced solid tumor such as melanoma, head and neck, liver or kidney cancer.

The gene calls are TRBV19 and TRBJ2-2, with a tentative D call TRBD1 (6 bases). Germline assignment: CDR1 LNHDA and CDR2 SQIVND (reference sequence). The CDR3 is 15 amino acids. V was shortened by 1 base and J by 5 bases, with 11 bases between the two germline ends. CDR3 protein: CASSIGTARTGELFF. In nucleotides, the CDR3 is TGTGCCAGTAGTATAGGGACAGCGAGAACCGGGGAGCTGTTTTTT.

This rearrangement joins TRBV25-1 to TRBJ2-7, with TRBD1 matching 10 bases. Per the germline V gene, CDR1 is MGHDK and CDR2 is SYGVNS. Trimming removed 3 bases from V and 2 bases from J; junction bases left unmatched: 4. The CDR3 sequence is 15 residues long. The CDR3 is CASSDTGTGAYEQYF. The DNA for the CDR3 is TGTGCCAGCAGTGATACCGGGACAGGGGCCTACGAGCAGTACTTC.

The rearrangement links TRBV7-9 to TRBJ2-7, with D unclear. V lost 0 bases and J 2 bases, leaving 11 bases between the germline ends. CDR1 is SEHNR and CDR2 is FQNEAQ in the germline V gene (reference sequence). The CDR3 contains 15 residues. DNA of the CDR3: TGTGCCAGCAGCTTAGCAGGGTGGAGCCCCTACGAGCAGTACTTC. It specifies CASSLAGWSPYEQYF.

Here the CDR3 DNA reads TGTGCCAGCAGACCACGCAGGGAGGCCACCGGGGAGCTGTTTTTT. This translates into CASRPRREATGELFF. This sequence joins TRBV7-9 and TRBJ2-2, with TRBD2 as a possible D gene (6 bases). The V and J ends lost 6 bases and 4 bases respectively, with 15 bases between them. Germline V lookup: CDR1 SEHNR, CDR2 FQNEAQ (reference sequence). This CDR3 comprises 15 residues.

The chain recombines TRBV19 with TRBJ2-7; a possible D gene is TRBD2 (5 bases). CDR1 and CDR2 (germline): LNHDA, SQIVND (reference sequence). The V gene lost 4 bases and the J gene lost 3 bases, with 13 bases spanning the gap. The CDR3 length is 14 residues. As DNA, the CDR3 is TGTGCCAGTAGTACCGCTAGCTCCTACTACGAGCAGTACTTC. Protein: CASSTASSYYEQYF. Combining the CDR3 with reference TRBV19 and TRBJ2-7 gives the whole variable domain DGGITQSPKYLFRKEGQNVTLSCEQNLNHDAMYWYRQDPGQGLRLIYYSQIVNDFQKGDIAEGYSVSREKKESFPLTVTSAQKNPTAFYLCASSTASSYYEQYFGPGTRLTVT.

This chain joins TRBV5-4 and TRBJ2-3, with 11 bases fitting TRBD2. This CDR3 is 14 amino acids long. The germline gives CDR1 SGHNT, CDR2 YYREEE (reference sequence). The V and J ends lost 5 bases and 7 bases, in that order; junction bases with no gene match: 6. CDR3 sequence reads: CASRSTSGTNTQYF. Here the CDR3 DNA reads TGTGCCAGCAGGTCGACTAGCGGGACGAATACGCAGTATTTT.

The CDR3: CASYAILGEQYF. The CDR3 DNA sequence: TGTGCCAGCTACGCCATTCTCGGCGAGCAGTACTTC. The chain links TRBV6-1 to TRBJ2-7; D remains unclear. Germline V gene sequence: CDR1 MNHNS, CDR2 SASEGT. Deletions cut 8 bases from V and 6 bases from J, with 14 bases between. The CDR3 spans 12 residues.

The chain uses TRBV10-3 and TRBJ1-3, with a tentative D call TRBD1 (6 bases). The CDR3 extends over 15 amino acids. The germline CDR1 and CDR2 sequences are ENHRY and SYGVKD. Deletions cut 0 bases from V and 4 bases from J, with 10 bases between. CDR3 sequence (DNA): TGTGCCATCAGTGAGTCACAGGGAACCGGAAACACCATATATTTT. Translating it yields CAISESQGTGNTIYF.

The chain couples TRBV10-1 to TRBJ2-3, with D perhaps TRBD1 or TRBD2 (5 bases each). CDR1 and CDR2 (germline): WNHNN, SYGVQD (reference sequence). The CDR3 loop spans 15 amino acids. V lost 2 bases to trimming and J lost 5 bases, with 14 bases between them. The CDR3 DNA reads TGCGCCAGCAGTGAGCCGACCGGGACCAAAGATACGCAGTATTTT. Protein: CASSEPTGTKDTQYF.

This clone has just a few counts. The DNA of the CDR3 is TGTGCCAGCAGCGGAGCGAAGGGGAGTATGAACACTGAAGCTTTCTTT. Protein sequence: CASSGAKGSMNTEAFF. The rearrangement uses TRBV7-9 and TRBJ1-1; possibly TRBD1 for D (5 bases). The germline V and J ends were trimmed by 5 bases and 0 bases, with 16 bases remaining between them. This CDR3 is built from 16 residues. CDR1 is SEHNR and CDR2 is FQNEAQ in the germline V gene (reference sequence).

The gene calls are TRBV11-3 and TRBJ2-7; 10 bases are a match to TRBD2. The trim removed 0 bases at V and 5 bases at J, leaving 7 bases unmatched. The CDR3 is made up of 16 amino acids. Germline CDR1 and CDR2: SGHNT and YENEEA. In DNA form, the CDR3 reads TGTGCCAGCAGCTTAGACGCCAGCGGGAGGGCCGACGAGCAGTACTTC. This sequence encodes CASSLDASGRADEQYF.

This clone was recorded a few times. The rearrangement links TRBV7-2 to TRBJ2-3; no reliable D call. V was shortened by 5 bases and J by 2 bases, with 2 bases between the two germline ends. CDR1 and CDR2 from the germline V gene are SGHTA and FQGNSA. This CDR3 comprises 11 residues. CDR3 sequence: CASSPTDTQYF. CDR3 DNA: TGTGCCAGCAGCCCCACAGATACGCAGTATTTT.

CDR3 DNA: TGTGCCAGCAGCCCAGGGTCCGAGGCAGAGTTCTTC. The encoded protein is CASSPGSEAEFF. The chain links TRBV7-8 to TRBJ2-1, with a weak D call TRBD1 (5 bases). The germline V and J ends were trimmed by 5 bases and 14 bases, with 16 bases remaining between them. This CDR3 contains 12 residues. In germline, CDR1 is SGHVS, CDR2 FQNEAQ.

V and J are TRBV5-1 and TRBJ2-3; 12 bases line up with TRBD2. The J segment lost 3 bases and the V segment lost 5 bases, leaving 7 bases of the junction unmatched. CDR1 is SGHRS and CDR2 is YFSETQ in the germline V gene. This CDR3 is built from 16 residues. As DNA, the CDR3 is TGCGCCAGCAGACTGACCGGGACTAGCGGGACAGATACGCAGTATTTT. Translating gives CASRLTGTSGTDTQYF.

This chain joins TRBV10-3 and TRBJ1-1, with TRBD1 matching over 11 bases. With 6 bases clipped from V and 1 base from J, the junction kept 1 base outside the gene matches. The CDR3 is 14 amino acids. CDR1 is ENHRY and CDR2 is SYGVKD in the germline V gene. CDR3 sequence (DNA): TGTGCCATCAGCGGACAGGGGGCGAACACTGAAGCTTTCTTT. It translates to CAISGQGANTEAFF.

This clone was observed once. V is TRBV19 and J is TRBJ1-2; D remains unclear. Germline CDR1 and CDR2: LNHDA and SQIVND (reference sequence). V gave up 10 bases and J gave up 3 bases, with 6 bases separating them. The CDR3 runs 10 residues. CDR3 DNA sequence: TGTGCCACGGGTGACTATGGCTACACCTTC. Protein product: CATGDYGYTF.

The CDR3 DNA reads TGTGCCATCAGTGAGTCTGCTACAATGAACACTGAAGCTTTCTTT. Protein product: CAISESATMNTEAFF. The gene calls are TRBV10-3 and TRBJ1-1; D is uncertain. In germline, CDR1 is ENHRY, CDR2 SYGVKD. This CDR3 contains 15 residues. V shed 0 bases and J shed 0 bases, with 8 bases lying between them.

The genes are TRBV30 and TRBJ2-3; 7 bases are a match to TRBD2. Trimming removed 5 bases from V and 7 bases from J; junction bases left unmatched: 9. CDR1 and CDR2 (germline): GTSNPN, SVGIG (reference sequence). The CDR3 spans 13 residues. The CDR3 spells CAWGTNIENTQYF. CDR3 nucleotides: TGTGCCTGGGGGACTAATATCGAAAATACGCAGTATTTT.

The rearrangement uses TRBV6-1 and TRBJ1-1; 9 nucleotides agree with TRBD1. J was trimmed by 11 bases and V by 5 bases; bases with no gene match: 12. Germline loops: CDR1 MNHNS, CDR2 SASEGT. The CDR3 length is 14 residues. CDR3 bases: TGTGCCAGCAGTCAGGACAGGGGCACACTCGGGGCTTTCTTT. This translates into CASSQDRGTLGAFF.

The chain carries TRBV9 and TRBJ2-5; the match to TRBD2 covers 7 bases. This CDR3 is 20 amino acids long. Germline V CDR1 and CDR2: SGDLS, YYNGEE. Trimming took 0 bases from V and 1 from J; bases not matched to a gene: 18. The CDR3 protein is CASSVAQGGEWWRSQETQYF. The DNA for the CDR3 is TGTGCCAGCAGCGTAGCGCAGGGAGGGGAATGGTGGAGGAGCCAAGAGACCCAGTACTTC.

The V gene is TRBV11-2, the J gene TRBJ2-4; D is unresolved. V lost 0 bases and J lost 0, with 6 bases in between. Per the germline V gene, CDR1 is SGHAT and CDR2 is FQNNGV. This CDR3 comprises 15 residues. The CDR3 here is CASSLDRVAKNIQYF. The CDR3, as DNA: TGTGCCAGCAGCTTAGACAGAGTAGCCAAAAACATTCAGTACTTC.

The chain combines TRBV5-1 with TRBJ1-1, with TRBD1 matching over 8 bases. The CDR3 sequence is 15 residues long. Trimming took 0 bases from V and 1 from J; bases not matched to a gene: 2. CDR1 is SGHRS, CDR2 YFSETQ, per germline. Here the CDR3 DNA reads TGCGCCAGCAGCTTGGGGACAGGGTCGAACACTGAAGCTTTCTTT. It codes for CASSLGTGSNTEAFF.

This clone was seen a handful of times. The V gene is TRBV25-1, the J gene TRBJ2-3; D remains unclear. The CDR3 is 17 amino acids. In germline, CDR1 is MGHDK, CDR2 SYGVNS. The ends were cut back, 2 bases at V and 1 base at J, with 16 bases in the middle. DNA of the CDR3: TGTGCCAGCAGTGAAAGAGTCTTAACTATAGGCACAGATACGCAGTATTTT. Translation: CASSERVLTIGTDTQYF.

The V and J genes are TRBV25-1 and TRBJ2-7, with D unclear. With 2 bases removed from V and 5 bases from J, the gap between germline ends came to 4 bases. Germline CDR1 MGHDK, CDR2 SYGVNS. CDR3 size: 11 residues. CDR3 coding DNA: TGTGCCAGCAGTGAACTTCACGAGCAGTACTTC. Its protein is CASSELHEQYF.

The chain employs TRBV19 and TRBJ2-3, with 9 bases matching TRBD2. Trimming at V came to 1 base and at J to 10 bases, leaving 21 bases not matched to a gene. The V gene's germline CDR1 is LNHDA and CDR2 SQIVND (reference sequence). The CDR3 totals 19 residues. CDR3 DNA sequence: TGTGCCAGTAGTATAGTGAGCCCCCAACTAGCGGGCCGTGGAATGGCGCAGTATTTT. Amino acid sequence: CASSIVSPQLAGRGMAQYF. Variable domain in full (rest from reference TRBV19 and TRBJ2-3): DGGITQSPKYLFRKEGQNVTLSCEQNLNHDAMYWYRQDPGQGLRLIYYSQIVNDFQKGDIAEGYSVSREKKESFPLTVTSAQKNPTAFYLCASSIVSPQLAGRGMAQYFGPGTRLTVL.

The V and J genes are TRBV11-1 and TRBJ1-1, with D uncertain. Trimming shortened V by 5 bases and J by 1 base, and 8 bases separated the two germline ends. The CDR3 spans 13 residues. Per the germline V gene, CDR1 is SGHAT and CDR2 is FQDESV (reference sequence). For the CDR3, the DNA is TGTGCCAGCAGCCCCCAGCGGAACACTGAAGCTTTCTTT. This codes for CASSPQRNTEAFF.

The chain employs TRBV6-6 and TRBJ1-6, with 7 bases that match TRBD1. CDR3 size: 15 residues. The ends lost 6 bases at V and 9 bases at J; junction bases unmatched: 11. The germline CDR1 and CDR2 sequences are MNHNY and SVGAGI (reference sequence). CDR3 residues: CASRKQDRVASPLHF. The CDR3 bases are TGTGCCAGCAGGAAACAAGACAGGGTCGCTTCACCCCTCCACTTT.

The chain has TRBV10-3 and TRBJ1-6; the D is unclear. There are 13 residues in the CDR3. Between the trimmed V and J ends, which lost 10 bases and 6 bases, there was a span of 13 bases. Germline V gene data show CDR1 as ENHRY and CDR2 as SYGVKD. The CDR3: CATYSDGNSPLHF. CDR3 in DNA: TGTGCCACCTATTCGGACGGTAATTCACCCCTCCACTTT.